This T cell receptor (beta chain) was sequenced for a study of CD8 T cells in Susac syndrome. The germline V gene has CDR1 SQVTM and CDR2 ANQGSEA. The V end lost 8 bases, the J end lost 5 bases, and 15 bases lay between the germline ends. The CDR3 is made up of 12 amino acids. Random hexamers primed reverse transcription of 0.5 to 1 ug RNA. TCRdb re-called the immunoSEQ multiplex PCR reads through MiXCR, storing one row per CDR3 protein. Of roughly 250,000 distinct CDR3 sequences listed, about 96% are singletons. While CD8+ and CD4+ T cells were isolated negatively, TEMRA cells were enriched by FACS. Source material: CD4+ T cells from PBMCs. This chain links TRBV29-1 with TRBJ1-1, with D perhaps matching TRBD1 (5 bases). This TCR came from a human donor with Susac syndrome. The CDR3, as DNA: TGCAGCCCGAGTGGGGGAGGGACTGAAGCTTTCTTT. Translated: CSPSGGGTEAFF.